Listed here are 23 T cell receptor beta chains from one sample, sequenced in a study of shared clonotypes between healthy human individuals. Assay used: immunoSEQ multiplex PCR; TCRdb lists only in-frame clones, some missing. The repertoire holds some 2,100,000 clones, with about 93% as singletons. It was CD45RO-negative cells, positively selected for CCR7, that made up naive CD8 cells, with terminally differentiated effector memory CD45RA+ cells excluded. Sequenced material: naive CD8+ T cells from PBMCs. The receptors come from a man between 18 and 29 years old in good health. Some clones in this sample may be carry-over from other donors' samples.

The V call is TRBV6-1, the J call TRBJ1-5; no clear D gene. Germline V CDR1 and CDR2: MNHNS, SASEGT. The ends were cut back, 8 bases at V and 6 bases at J, with 20 bases in the middle. The CDR3 consists of 15 residues. CDR3 sequence: CASDFPPGRPQPQHF. DNA of the CDR3: TGTGCCAGCGATTTTCCCCCCGGTCGTCCTCAGCCCCAGCATTTT.

V is TRBV27 and J is TRBJ1-5; TRBD1 aligns across 9 bases. Germline V lookup: CDR1 MNHEY, CDR2 SMNVEV (reference sequence). Losses at the gene ends were 7 bases for V and 4 bases for J; bases not matched to a gene: 11. This CDR3 spans 16 amino acids. CDR3 loop: CASKPMDRGENQPQHF. The CDR3 region has the DNA TGTGCCAGCAAACCAATGGACAGGGGCGAAAATCAGCCCCAGCATTTT.

With regard to this clone: The same CDR3 also results from other DNA sequences found in this sample. CDR3 nucleotide sequence: TGTGCCAGCAGCTCTTTGAATCAGCCCCAGCATTTT. Its protein product is CASSSLNQPQHF. The chain links TRBV7-9 to TRBJ1-5; D gene unclear. CDR3 length: 12 amino acids. Trimming removed 4 bases at V and 4 bases at J, with 5 bases between. Per germline, CDR1 SEHNR and CDR2 FQNEAQ (reference sequence).

This clone came up once. The V and J genes are TRBV11-2 and TRBJ2-5; D possibly corresponds to TRBD1 (5 bases). CDR3 size: 14 residues. Trimming shortened V by 3 bases and J by 5 bases, and 13 bases separated the two germline ends. Germline CDR1 SGHAT, CDR2 FQNNGV. The chain's CDR3 is CASSFARVLETQYF. For the CDR3, the DNA is TGTGCCAGCAGCTTTGCCAGGGTTCTCGAGACCCAGTACTTC.

The chain carries TRBV4-2 and TRBJ1-4; D is unresolved. The CDR3 loop spans 17 amino acids. Deletions cut 1 base from V and 5 bases from J, with 17 bases between. CDR1 and CDR2 from the germline V gene are LGHNA and YNFKEQ. CDR3: CASSQVHPGNPNEKLFF. Written as DNA, the CDR3 is TGTGCCAGCAGCCAAGTTCATCCGGGGAACCCCAATGAAAAACTGTTTTTT.

This clone was counted only a few times. The sample has other DNA sequences that encode this CDR3 too. V usage is TRBV2 and J usage is TRBJ1-1; D uncertain. V was cut by 7 bases and J by 3 bases, with 3 bases left in between. CDR1 and CDR2 (germline): SNHLY, FYNNEI. CDR3 length: 10 amino acids. The CDR3 here is CASIDTEAFF. DNA for the CDR3: TGTGCCAGCATCGACACTGAAGCTTTCTTT. Variable domain in full (rest from reference TRBV2 and TRBJ1-1): EPEVTQTPSHQVTQMGQEVILRCVPISNHLYFYWYRQILGQKVEFLVSFYNNEISEKSEIFDDQFSVERPDGSNFTLKIRSTKLEDSAMYFCASIDTEAFFGQGTRLTVV.

V is TRBV7-9 and J is TRBJ2-7; D not certain. The CDR3 runs to 13 residues. Germline assignment: CDR1 SEHNR and CDR2 FQNEAQ (reference sequence). V gave up 5 bases and J gave up 4 bases, with 12 bases separating them. The CDR3 loop reads CASSADRWYEQYF. In nucleotides, the CDR3 is TGTGCCAGCAGCGCCGATAGGTGGTACGAGCAGTACTTC.

The gene calls are TRBV27 and TRBJ2-2, with 14 bases matching TRBD2. From germline, CDR1 is MNHEY and CDR2 SMNVEV (reference sequence). V shed 5 bases, J shed 5 bases, and the junction held 10 bases outside the gene matches. The CDR3 is 18 residues long. The CDR3 DNA follows: TGTGCCAGCAGTCTCGTGAGGAGACTAGCGGGAGGGACCGGGGAGCTGTTTTTT. It translates to CASSLVRRLAGGTGELFF.

The chain recombines TRBV6-1 with TRBJ1-1; no firm D call. The CDR3 loop spans 13 amino acids. Germline lookup yields CDR1 MNHNS and CDR2 SASEGT. Deletions cut 7 bases from V and 1 base from J, with 10 bases between. The CDR3 sequence is CASTKQENTEAFF. The CDR3, as DNA: TGTGCCAGCACCAAGCAGGAGAACACTGAAGCTTTCTTT.

The chain couples TRBV4-2 to TRBJ2-7; D gene unclear. Germline V gene data show CDR1 as LGHNA and CDR2 as YNFKEQ. The length of the CDR3 is 16 residues. Trimming removed 1 base at V and 3 bases at J, with 16 bases between. The CDR3 region has the DNA TGTGCCAGCAGCCAAGGTGTCGGCGAACTGAACTACGAGCAGTACTTC. Amino acid sequence: CASSQGVGELNYEQYF.

The chain carries TRBV4-2 and TRBJ1-2; D may be TRBD1 (5 bases). The germline V and J ends were trimmed by 0 bases and 2 bases, with 22 bases remaining between them. Germline V gene lookup returns CDR1 LGHNA and CDR2 YNFKEQ. The CDR3 loop spans 19 amino acids. CDR3 coding DNA: TGTGCCAGCAGCCAAGATTACCCCTATACAGGTATTGACAACTATGGCTACACCTTC. Protein product: CASSQDYPYTGIDNYGYTF.

V and J are TRBV7-8 and TRBJ1-6; possible D gene TRBD1, 6 bases. CDR3 size: 16 residues. V was cut by 2 bases and J by 10 bases, with 18 bases left in between. Germline CDR1 and CDR2: SGHVS and FQNEAQ. The CDR3 DNA follows: TGTGCCAGCAGCTTAAGGGTAGGGGGGGGAAACTCACCCCTCCACTTT. Its translation is CASSLRVGGGNSPLHF.

This sequence joins TRBV5-6 and TRBJ2-6; D may be TRBD1 (5 bases). This CDR3 is 15 amino acids long. Deletions cut 0 bases from V and 1 base from J, with 5 bases between. The germline V gene encodes CDR1 SGHDT and CDR2 YYEEEE. CDR3 nucleotides: TGTGCCAGCAGCTTGGGGACATCTGGGGCCAACGTCCTGACTTTC. This encodes CASSLGTSGANVLTF.

This chain links TRBV7-9 with TRBJ2-3, with D possibly being TRBD2 (8 bases). CDR3 length: 16 residues. V was pared by 5 bases and J by 6 bases, with 21 bases between. Germline assignment: CDR1 SEHNR and CDR2 FQNEAQ (reference sequence). The CDR3 DNA is TGTGCCAGCAGCCCACCCTCCCCGGGAGGGGGCGATACGCAGTATTTT. Translated: CASSPPSPGGGDTQYF.

This clone was seen just once. This rearrangement joins TRBV7-9 to TRBJ1-5; TRBD1 agrees at 11 bases. CDR3 length: 16 residues. Germline values: CDR1 SEHNR, CDR2 FQNEAQ (reference sequence). The junction had 7 bases not matched to a gene; V was cut back by 5 bases and J by 4 bases. The CDR3 nucleotides read TGTGCCAGCAGCCCCCCCGGGACAGGGGGAAATCAGCCCCAGCATTTT. This codes for CASSPPGTGGNQPQHF.

V and J are TRBV29-1 and TRBJ2-2; TRBD2 matches at 7 bases. Germline V gene sequence: CDR1 SQVTM, CDR2 ANQGSEA. This CDR3 is 15 amino acids long. J was trimmed by 7 bases and V by 4 bases; bases with no gene match: 12. The CDR3 spells CSVAFGRIGGGELFF. Here the CDR3 DNA reads TGCAGCGTTGCGTTCGGGAGGATTGGGGGCGGGGAGCTGTTTTTT.

The rearrangement uses TRBV19 and TRBJ1-1; 7 positions match TRBD1. The CDR3 sequence is 15 residues long. CDR1 LNHDA and CDR2 SQIVND come from the germline V gene (reference sequence). V shed 2 bases, J shed 5 bases, and the junction held 8 bases outside the gene matches. CDR3 DNA: TGTGCCAGTAGTATAAGGGTACAGGGGTGGACTGAAGCTTTCTTT. This gives the protein CASSIRVQGWTEAFF.

DNA for the CDR3: TGCGCCAGCAGCCAAGAAGGACAGGGGCCCTACAATGAGCAGTTCTTC. This encodes CASSQEGQGPYNEQFF. The gene calls are TRBV4-3 and TRBJ2-1; 9 bases are shared with TRBD1. The CDR3 contains 16 residues. Germline-derived CDR1 and CDR2 are LGHNA and YSLEER. V gave up 0 bases and J gave up 2 bases; unmatched junction bases: 2.

J is TRBJ2-5 and V is TRBV18; D gene uncertain. The CDR3 totals 12 residues. The germline CDR1 and CDR2 sequences are KGHSH and LQKENI. V was clipped by 3 bases and J by 2 bases, with 4 bases between them. The CDR3 region has the DNA TGTGCCAGCTCACCGCAACAAGAGACCCAGTACTTC. Translated: CASSPQQETQYF.

This clone turned up a few times. Additional DNA sequences in this sample encode the identical CDR3. The rearrangement links TRBV27 to TRBJ2-1; the D is unclear. From germline, CDR1 is MNHEY and CDR2 SMNVEV (reference sequence). V lost 8 bases and J 5 bases, leaving 4 bases between the germline ends. The CDR3 extends over 10 amino acids. The CDR3 spells CASGNNEQFF. CDR3 nucleotides: TGTGCCAGCGGAAACAATGAGCAGTTCTTC.

A single count supports this clone. This sequence joins TRBV27 and TRBJ2-2; D not resolved. The CDR3 consists of 14 residues. Germline loops: CDR1 MNHEY, CDR2 SMNVEV (reference sequence). V gave up 4 bases and J gave up 5 bases, with 11 bases separating them. The CDR3, as DNA: TGTGCCAGCAGTTCCGTCCTTTCGACCGGGGAGCTGTTTTTT. It yields the protein CASSSVLSTGELFF.

This clone was seen only once. This chain links TRBV5-4 with TRBJ1-2; 7 nucleotides match TRBD1. The CDR3 has 14 residues. V lost 2 bases and J lost 8; bases outside the gene matches: 9. Germline CDR1 and CDR2: SGHNT and YYREEE (reference sequence). This chain's CDR3 is CASSFFRQGGGYTF. The DNA of the CDR3 is TGTGCCAGCAGCTTTTTCAGACAGGGAGGGGGCTACACCTTC.

V is TRBV4-1 and J is TRBJ2-1, with 10 bases that match TRBD2. Losses at the gene ends were 3 bases for V and 8 bases for J; bases not matched to a gene: 22. CDR3 length equals 20 residues. Germline CDR1 and CDR2: MGHRA and YSYEKL. CDR3: CASSHNNRVLAGPVLDEQFF. CDR3 sequence (DNA): TGCGCCAGCAGCCATAATAACAGGGTACTAGCGGGGCCAGTACTGGATGAGCAGTTCTTC.